This is a list of T cell receptor beta chains from one sample in a study of vaccination effects on CD4 cells after COVID-19. For these receptors, no antigen is known. Using immunoSEQ multiplex PCR, the repertoire was profiled, and TCRdb retains in-frame clones only, with some absent. The sample contains roughly 71,000 clones, around 81% of which appear only once. The sample here was CD4+ T cells from PBMCs cultured with HCoV-229E spike peptides, taken after COVID-19 vaccination. Receptors were obtained from a human donor who received a COVID-19 vaccine. CDR3s include the opening cysteine and the closing phenylalanine or tryptophan. Fields, in order: clone size, V gene, J gene, D gene, CDR3 protein, CDR3 DNA. The D gene is left open where the match is weak. Clone size is given for some rows only: seen once, a few or many times, or a class if the clone is expanded.

>once|TRBV19|TRBJ1-1|TRBD1
CASSFRDRGPHTEAFF
TGTGCCAGTAGTTTTCGGGACAGGGGGCCGCACACTGAAGCTTTCTTT
>-|TRBV25-1|TRBJ2-1|-
CASSEGTGTYNEQFF
TGTGCCAGCAGTGAAGGAACAGGGACCTACAATGAGCAGTTCTTC
>-|TRBV14|TRBJ1-2|-
CASSQGRYGYTF
TGTGCCAGCAGCCAAGGGAGGTATGGCTACACCTTC
>-|TRBV5-5|TRBJ2-1|TRBD1
CASRSGTGNYNEQFF
TGTGCCAGCAGGTCCGGGACAGGTAACTACAATGAGCAGTTCTTC
>-|TRBV24-1|TRBJ2-1|-
CATSGVRAYNEQFF
TGTGCCACCAGTGGGGTTAGGGCCTACAATGAGCAGTTCTTC
>-|TRBV9|TRBJ1-1|-
CASSVAPGYTEAFF
TGTGCCAGCAGCGTAGCCCCGGGGTACACTGAAGCTTTCTTT
>-|TRBV7-8|TRBJ1-2|-
CASSFSGTYGYTF
TGTGCCAGCAGCTTTTCAGGGACGTATGGCTACACCTTC
>-|TRBV18|TRBJ1-4|-
CASSPARERANEKLFF
TGTGCCAGCTCACCGGCCCGGGAAAGGGCTAATGAAAAACTGTTTTTT
>-|TRBV5-1|TRBJ1-2|TRBD1
CASSSDGQGANYGYTF
TGCGCCAGCAGCTCCGATGGACAGGGCGCTAACTATGGCTACACCTTC
>-|TRBV5-5|TRBJ1-6|-
CASSLMGASNSPLHF
TGTGCCAGCAGCTTAATGGGGGCATCGAATTCACCCCTCCACTTT
>-|TRBV6-6|TRBJ2-1|-
CASSKRDNEQFF
TGTGCCAGCAGTAAAAGAGATAATGAGCAGTTCTTC
>-|TRBV2|TRBJ2-6|TRBD1
CASVDRPKSGANVLTF
TGTGCCAGCGTGGACAGGCCGAAATCTGGGGCCAACGTCCTGACTTTC
>-|TRBV13|TRBJ1-1|-
CASSLIVTGNTEAFF
TGTGCCAGCAGCTTAATTGTCACAGGGAACACTGAAGCTTTCTTT
>-|TRBV7-3|TRBJ2-3|TRBD2
CASSRAAGGVDTQYF
TGTGCCAGCAGCCGAGCAGCGGGGGGGGTAGATACGCAGTATTTT
>-|TRBV18|TRBJ2-3|-
CASAPGTDTQYF
TGTGCCAGCGCGCCAGGCACAGATACGCAGTATTTT
>-|TRBV5-1|TRBJ1-3|TRBD1
CASSLTGADSGNTIYF
TGCGCCAGCAGCTTAACAGGGGCCGATTCTGGAAACACCATATATTTT
>-|TRBV6-6|TRBJ2-3|TRBD2
CASSPRTSGGGTDTQYF
TGTGCCAGCAGTCCCCGGACTAGCGGGGGGGGCACAGATACGCAGTATTTT
>-|TRBV4-1|TRBJ1-3|-
CASSQVQAGNTIYF
TGCGCCAGCAGCCAAGTACAAGCTGGAAACACCATATATTTT
>-|TRBV18|TRBJ1-1|TRBD1
CASSPRTGGTEAFF
TGTGCCAGCTCACCACGTACAGGGGGCACTGAAGCTTTCTTT
>-|TRBV5-1|TRBJ1-3|-
CASSLSVDSGNTIYF
TGCGCCAGCAGCTTGTCGGTCGACTCTGGAAACACCATATATTTT
>-|TRBV29-1|TRBJ1-2|-
CSVGDGNYGYTF
TGCAGCGTGGGGGACGGTAACTATGGCTACACCTTC
>-|TRBV6-6|TRBJ2-2|-
CASRKTERGGELFF
TGTGCCAGCAGGAAGACAGAGAGGGGCGGGGAGCTGTTTTTT
>-|TRBV28|TRBJ2-1|TRBD2
CASSSWTSGGYNEQFF
TGTGCCAGCAGTTCATGGACTAGCGGGGGATACAATGAGCAGTTCTTC
>-|TRBV3-1/TRBV3-2|TRBJ2-2|-
CASSQLQPTGELFF
TGTGCCAGCAGCCAATTACAGCCGACCGGGGAGCTGTTTTTT
>once|TRBV12-5|TRBJ2-2|-
CASGTGHSGELFF
TGTGCTAGTGGTACCGGACACTCCGGGGAGCTGTTTTTT
>-|TRBV9|TRBJ2-3|-
CASSVFTVATDTQYF
TGTGCCAGCAGCGTATTCACAGTAGCCACAGATACGCAGTATTTT
>-|TRBV18|TRBJ1-1|-
CASSPADEAFF
TGTGCCAGCTCCCCGGCCGATGAAGCTTTCTTT
>once|TRBV5-8|TRBJ1-1|-
CASSPKNKNTEAFF
TGTGCCAGCAGCCCTAAGAACAAGAACACTGAAGCTTTCTTT
>-|TRBV21-1|TRBJ1-2|-
CASSSGPTDSAF
TGTGCCAGCAGCTCCGGCCCGACGGATTCCGCCTTC
>-|TRBV5-1|TRBJ1-4|-
CASTQGLSTNEKLFF
TGCGCCAGCACCCAGGGGCTCTCAACTAATGAAAAACTGTTTTTT
>-|TRBV28|TRBJ2-1|-
CASCMNSFNEQFF
TGTGCCAGCTGTATGAACAGTTTCAATGAGCAGTTCTTC
>-|TRBV6-5|TRBJ2-3|-
CAVNPLGSDTQYF
TGTGCCGTCAATCCCCTAGGTTCAGATACGCAGTATTTT
>-|TRBV5-4|TRBJ1-2|-
CASSPDPLYGYTF
TGTGCCAGCAGCCCCGATCCTCTCTATGGCTACACCTTC
>-|TRBV19|TRBJ1-2|-
CASRGLGYTF
TGTGCCAGTAGGGGGCTAGGCTACACCTTC
>-|TRBV2|TRBJ2-1|-
CASRDYGTLENNEQFF
TGTGCCAGCAGGGACTATGGGACATTAGAAAACAATGAGCAGTTCTTC
>few|TRBV14|TRBJ1-2|TRBD1
CASSPGTGSYGYTF
TGTGCCAGCAGCCCTGGGACAGGGTCCTATGGCTACACCTTC
>few|TRBV29-1|TRBJ1-1|-
CSVSGTDDRAFF
TGCAGCGTCTCCGGGACTGATGATAGAGCTTTCTTT
>few|TRBV7-7|TRBJ2-5|-
CASSLDRQETQYF
TGTGCCAGCAGCTTGGACAGACAAGAGACCCAGTACTTC
>-|TRBV19|TRBJ1-2|-
CASSSGANYGYTF
TGTGCCAGTAGTTCTGGAGCTAACTATGGCTACACCTTC
>few|TRBV10-1|TRBJ1-4|TRBD1
CARSAGQGFEKLFF
TGCGCCAGATCCGCGGGACAGGGGTTTGAAAAACTGTTTTTT
>-|TRBV27|TRBJ2-1|-
CATWGLAGYNEQFF
TGTGCCACTTGGGGGCTAGCTGGCTACAATGAGCAGTTCTTC
>-|TRBV29-1|TRBJ2-3|-
CSVENRAEGTDTQYF
TGCAGCGTAGAAAACCGGGCCGAGGGTACAGATACGCAGTATTTT
>-|TRBV18|TRBJ2-6|-
CASSPGFSGANVLTF
TGTGCCAGCTCACCCGGTTTCTCTGGGGCCAACGTCCTGACTTTC
>-|TRBV7-6|TRBJ2-5|TRBD2
CASSLVTVSPGGETQYF
TGTGCCAGCAGCCTAGTGACTGTCTCGCCGGGGGGAGAGACCCAGTACTTC
>-|TRBV19|TRBJ1-3|-
CASSMGQARNTIYF
TGTGCCAGTAGTATGGGACAAGCAAGAAACACCATATATTTT
>-|TRBV19|TRBJ2-5|-
CASSTQGKKETQYF
TGTGCCAGTAGTACGCAGGGAAAGAAAGAGACCCAGTACTTC